Sequencing of this TCR beta chain was carried out in a study of T cells in Graves' hyperthyroidism and ophthalmopathy. The overall study: Blood from the periphery was taken at initial diagnosis, before any treatment. Study results and limitations: Most clonotypes expanded in the thyroid (above 0.001) were also present in blood.

This clonotype was counted ten times or more. Its antigen is unknown. Amplification of TCR beta CDR3 regions was performed using RNA transcripts as template. Carried out on the TCR CDR3, a first-round RT-PCR used the HTBI primer set. TCRdb called the multiplex PCR reads again in MiXCR, with one record for every CDR3 protein. This repertoire shows some 740,000 distinct CDR3 sequences, around 15% found once; its top ten account for roughly 10%. Germline V gives CDR1 SGHKS, CDR2 YYEKEE (reference sequence). The CDR3 has 14 amino acids. Trimming removed 2 bases from V and 2 bases from J, with 10 bases in between.

The TCR comes from a young woman with Graves' hyperthyroidism. Sequencing used blood. The chain uses TRBV5-5 and TRBJ1-1; a possible D gene is TRBD1 (6 bases). The CDR3 region has the DNA TGTGCCAGCAGCTTTCAGGGGTATAACACTGAAGCTTTCTTT. It yields the protein CASSFQGYNTEAFF.